This T cell receptor (beta chain) was observed in a study of neurological immune-mediated disorders. With 10-nucleotide random UMIs, 5'RACE was used to make the cDNA. TCRdb independently ran MiXCR on the 5' RACE reads; one entry per CDR3 protein. The sample lists roughly 32,000 distinct CDR3 sequences, 3.5% to 4% occurring once. This CDR3 is built from 15 residues. Germline V gene data show CDR1 as SGHRS and CDR2 as YFSETQ. V was clipped by 1 base and J by 2 bases, with 12 bases between them. It was from 2 million PBMCs stored at -80 C that the unsorted libraries were obtained. Comments on this clonotype: Its matching antigen is unknown.

The study's findings and limits: Expanded clones shared no identical CDR3 amino acid sequences across subjects, which suggested private TCR-beta repertoires in all groups.

The chain is built from TRBV5-1 and TRBJ1-2, with D possibly being TRBD1 (6 bases). The specimen was PBMCs. The clonotype originates from a man aged 25-40 years with multiple sclerosis. CDR3 amino acids: CASSLQTGSNYGYTF. DNA for the CDR3: TGCGCCAGCAGCTTGCAGACAGGATCGAACTATGGCTACACCTTC. The whole variable domain, remainder taken from reference TRBV5-1 and TRBJ1-2, is KAGVTQTPRYLIKTRGQQVTLSCSPISGHRSVSWYQQTPGQGLQFLFEYFSETQRNKGNFPGRFSGRQFSNSRSEMNVSTLELGDSALYLCASSLQTGSNYGYTFGSGTRLTVV.